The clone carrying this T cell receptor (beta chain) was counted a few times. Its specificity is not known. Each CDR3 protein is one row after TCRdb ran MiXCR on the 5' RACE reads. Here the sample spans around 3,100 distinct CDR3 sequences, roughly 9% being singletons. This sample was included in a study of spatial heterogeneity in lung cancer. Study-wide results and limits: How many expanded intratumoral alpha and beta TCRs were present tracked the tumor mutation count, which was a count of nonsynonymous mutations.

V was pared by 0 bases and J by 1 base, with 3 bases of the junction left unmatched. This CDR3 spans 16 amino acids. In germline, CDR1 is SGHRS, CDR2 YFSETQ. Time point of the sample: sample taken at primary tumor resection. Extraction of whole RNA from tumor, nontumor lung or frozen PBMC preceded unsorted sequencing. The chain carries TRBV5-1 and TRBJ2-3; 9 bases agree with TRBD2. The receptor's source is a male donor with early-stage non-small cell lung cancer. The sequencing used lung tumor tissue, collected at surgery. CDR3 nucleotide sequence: TGCGCCAGCAGCTTGGCGGCTAGCGGGGGCACAGATACGCAGTATTTT. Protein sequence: CASSLAASGGTDTQYF.